This T cell receptor beta chain was retrieved from a study of T cell responses to AZD1222 COVID-19 vaccine. Overall study context: It was second doses at about 4 or about 12 weeks that were pooled. Study-wide results and caveats: Nearly half of unique spike-specific TCRs reportedly avoided B.1.351 and B.1.1.7 mutated regions. Donors skewed white British and female; clonal diversity was possibly underestimated.

In regard to this clone: Its specificity is unknown.

Only in-frame clones appear in the TCRdb table, and some are missing; sequencing was by immunoSEQ multiplex PCR. The sample holds roughly 100,000 clones, 91% seen once. The CDR3 is 16 amino acids. The ends lost 3 bases at V and 3 bases at J; junction bases unmatched: 8. The germline CDR1 and CDR2 sequences are KGHDR and SFDVKD. Here the sequenced sample was peripheral blood, taken on day 0 of AZD1222 vaccination. This chain uses TRBV24-1 with TRBJ1-2, with 8 bases aligning to TRBD1. The clonotype was recovered from an adult in good health. CDR3 sequence (DNA): TGTGCCACCAGTGATGGGGGGACAGGTCCCTACTATGGCTACACCTTC. This translates into CATSDGGTGPYYGYTF.